These 15 T cell receptor beta chains were all obtained from the same sample, sequenced in a study of regulatory T cells in long-lasting Graves disease. Construction of the TCR beta libraries employed iRepertoire HTBI primers in conjunction with Arm-PCR of CDR3 regions. TCRdb analysed the multiplex PCR reads with MiXCR anew, one entry per CDR3 protein. The table records some 330,000 distinct CDR3 sequences, approximately 25% of them present only once. Time point denoted: persistent/refractory GD, antithyroid drugs over 5 years with positive TRAb. PBMC-derived RNA was used for the TCR library. The sequencing here drew on peripheral blood mononuclear cells (PBMCs), taken when the disease was refractory, from a patient treated with antithyroid drugs. These receptors originate from a woman between 40 and 55 years old with Graves disease.

This clonotype has just one count. The chain combines TRBV6-2 or TRBV6-3 with TRBJ1-6; D gene ambiguous. Germline CDR1 reads MNHEY; CDR2 reads SVGEGT. Trimming pared 5 bases from V and 4 bases from J, leaving 12 bases between. The CDR3 loop spans 15 amino acids. The CDR3 sequence is CASSPRTGYNSPLHF. CDR3 nucleotide sequence: TGTGCCAGCAGTCCCCGGACGGGATATAATTCACCCCTCCACTTT.

This clonotype has only a few counts. Germline is not matched at one junction end, which may reflect a read error. The CDR3 DNA reads TGTGCCAGCAGTTCGACTAGCGGGGCCGCCTACGAGCAGCACTTC. Amino acid sequence: CASSSTSGAAYEQHF. The chain recombines TRBV28 with TRBJ2-7; TRBD2 matches 11 bases. Germline V gene sequence: CDR1 MDHEN, CDR2 SYDVKM. The CDR3 runs to 15 residues. Supplemented by reference TRBV28 and TRBJ2-7, the full variable domain reads DVKVTQSSRYLVKRTGEKVFLECVQDMDHENMFWYRQDPGLGLRLIYFSYDVKMKEKGDIPEGYSVSREKKERFSLILESASTNQTSMYLCASSSTSGAAYEQHFGPGTRLTVT.

The sample holds many counts of this clonotype. The gene calls are TRBV2 and TRBJ1-1; D not certain. The ends were cut back, 5 bases at V and 6 bases at J, with 13 bases in the middle. This CDR3 is 13 amino acids long. Germline CDR1 reads SNHLY; CDR2 reads FYNNEI. Here the CDR3 DNA reads TGTGCCAGCAGTTATACAGCTTTACCTGAAGCTTTCTTT. Its protein product is CASSYTALPEAFF.

This clonotype was counted at least ten times. The genes are TRBV28 and TRBJ2-7, with TRBD1 matching over 10 bases. This CDR3 comprises 14 residues. In germline, CDR1 is MDHEN, CDR2 SYDVKM. V dropped 3 bases and J dropped 3; count of bases not matched to a gene: 2. CDR3 coding DNA: TGTGCCAGCAGTTTCCGGGACAGGGGCTACGAGCAGTACTTC. Translation: CASSFRDRGYEQYF. Filled out from reference TRBV28 and TRBJ2-7, the complete variable domain reads DVKVTQSSRYLVKRTGEKVFLECVQDMDHENMFWYRQDPGLGLRLIYFSYDVKMKEKGDIPEGYSVSREKKERFSLILESASTNQTSMYLCASSFRDRGYEQYFGPGTRLTVT.

In this sample, this clonotype turned up a few times. The rearrangement links TRBV5-1 to TRBJ2-6, with 8 bases fitting TRBD1. V lost 2 bases, J lost 0 bases, and 1 base stayed unmatched. CDR3 size: 16 residues. Germline CDR1 and CDR2: SGHRS and YFSETQ. Here the CDR3 reads CASSFTGGSGANVLTF. For the CDR3, the DNA is TGCGCCAGCAGCTTTACAGGGGGCTCTGGGGCCAACGTCCTGACTTTC.

This clonotype was counted a few times. The rearrangement links TRBV12-3 or TRBV12-4 to TRBJ1-4; possibly TRBD1 for D (5 bases). The CDR3 extends over 15 amino acids. V lost 4 bases to trimming and J lost 4 bases, with 13 bases between them. In DNA form, the CDR3 reads TGTGCCAGCAGTTATGGGATGGGACTTAATGAAAAACTGTTTTTT. This sequence encodes CASSYGMGLNEKLFF.

This clonotype occurred many times. The rearrangement joins TRBV27 to TRBJ2-2; D ambiguous. V was cut by 3 bases and J by 3 bases, with 11 bases left in between. The CDR3 consists of 15 residues. Germline CDR1 MNHEY, CDR2 SMNVEV (reference sequence). The CDR3 DNA is TGTGCCAGCAGTTTTGGAACCTATTACACCGGGGAGCTGTTTTTT. This encodes CASSFGTYYTGELFF.

This chain uses TRBV5-1 with TRBJ1-2, with TRBD1 identical over 10 bases. CDR1 and CDR2 from the germline V gene are SGHRS and YFSETQ. V lost 4 bases and J lost 4; bases outside the gene matches: 7. CDR3 length equals 15 residues. The CDR3 protein is CASSPYGQGGYGYTF. The CDR3 coding sequence is TGCGCCAGCAGCCCATACGGACAGGGGGGCTATGGCTACACCTTC.

The chain uses TRBV28 and TRBJ2-1; D is unresolved. With 2 bases removed from V and 2 bases from J, the gap between germline ends came to 7 bases. Germline loops: CDR1 MDHEN, CDR2 SYDVKM. The CDR3 length is 14 residues. CDR3 nucleotides: TGTGCCAGCAGTTTAGGACGAACCTACAATGAGCAGTTCTTC. Residues: CASSLGRTYNEQFF.

This clonotype was seen many times. The genes are TRBV6-5 and TRBJ1-4; D unclear. This CDR3 has 14 residues. Between the trimmed V and J ends, which lost 2 bases and 2 bases, there was a span of 6 bases. Germline loops: CDR1 MNHEY, CDR2 SVGAGI. In DNA form, the CDR3 reads TGTGCCAGCAGTTACAGTAAGACTAATGAAAAACTGTTTTTT. It is translated as CASSYSKTNEKLFF.

The V call is TRBV12-3 or TRBV12-4, the J call TRBJ1-3; 8 nucleotides agree with TRBD1. The CDR3 is made up of 15 amino acids. V gave up 5 bases and J gave up 4 bases; unmatched junction bases: 7. Here the CDR3 DNA reads TGTGCCAGCAGTGCAGGGGGCTCGGCAGGAAACACCATATATTTT. Encoded protein: CASSAGGSAGNTIYF.

This clonotype showed up many times. V usage is TRBV20-1 and J usage is TRBJ2-5; D not certain. The CDR3 has 9 residues. Germline-derived CDR1 and CDR2 are DFQATT and SNEGSKA (reference sequence). V lost 3 bases, J lost 5 bases, and 1 base lay in between. The CDR3 sequence: CSARETQYF. CDR3 sequence (DNA): TGCAGTGCTAGGGAGACCCAGTACTTC.

This clonotype was counted only a few times. The chain links TRBV7-9 to TRBJ2-1; 7 bases are shared with TRBD2. V lost 1 base to trimming and J lost 4 bases; unmatched junction nucleotides: 7. There are 16 residues in the CDR3. Germline CDR1 reads SEHNR; CDR2 reads FQNEAQ (reference sequence). Here the CDR3 DNA reads TGTGCCAGCAGCTTAGGACTAGCAGTAAAGTACAATGAGCAGTTCTTC. This encodes CASSLGLAVKYNEQFF. The full variable domain, its missing parts supplied by reference TRBV7-9 and TRBJ2-1, is DTGVSQNPRHKITKRGQNVTFRCDPISEHNRLYWYRQTLGQGPEFLTYFQNEAQLEKSRLLSDRFSAERPKGSFSTLEIQRTEQGDSAMYLCASSLGLAVKYNEQFFGPGTRLTVL.

The chain uses TRBV18 and TRBJ2-5; D is perhaps TRBD2 (5 bases). Trimming took off 3 bases at V and 9 bases at J, with 20 bases between the two ends. In germline, CDR1 is KGHSH, CDR2 LQKENI. This CDR3 spans 15 amino acids. The CDR3 DNA is TGTGCCAGCTCACCGGTGGTGCGGGCCATAGGGTCCCAGTACTTC. It translates to CASSPVVRAIGSQYF.

Of note for this clonotype: With a much larger clone just one base away, this may be a read error. This rearrangement joins TRBV20-1 to TRBJ2-7; 8 bases align to TRBD2. Germline assignment: CDR1 DFQATT and CDR2 SNEGSKA (reference sequence). This CDR3 is built from 15 residues. The CDR3 here is CSAKPGTSDSGERYF. CDR3 coding DNA: TGCAGTGCTAAGCCTGGGACTAGTGATTCGGGCGAGCGGTACTTC.